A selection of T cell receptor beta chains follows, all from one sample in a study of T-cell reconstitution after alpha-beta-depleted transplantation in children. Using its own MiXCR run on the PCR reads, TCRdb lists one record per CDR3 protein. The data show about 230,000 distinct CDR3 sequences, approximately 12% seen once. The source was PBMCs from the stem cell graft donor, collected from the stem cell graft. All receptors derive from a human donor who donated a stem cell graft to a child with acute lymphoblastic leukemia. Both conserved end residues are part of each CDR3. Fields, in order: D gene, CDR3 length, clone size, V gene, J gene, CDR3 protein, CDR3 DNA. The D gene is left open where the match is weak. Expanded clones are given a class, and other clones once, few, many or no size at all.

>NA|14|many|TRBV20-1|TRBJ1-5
CSARSRYSNQPQHF
TGCAGTGCTAGGAGCCGTTATAGCAATCAGCCCCAGCATTTT
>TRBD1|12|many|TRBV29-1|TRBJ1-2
CSLVGQGIGYTF
TGCAGCCTCGTAGGACAGGGAATTGGCTACACCTTC
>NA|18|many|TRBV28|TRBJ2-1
CASSLSSIASGLYNEQFF
TGTGCCAGCAGTTTATCTTCCATCGCGTCGGGACTCTACAATGAGCAGTTCTTC
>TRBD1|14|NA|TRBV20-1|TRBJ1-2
CSASRDRAFYGYTF
TGCAGTGCTAGCCGGGACAGGGCATTCTATGGCTACACCTTC
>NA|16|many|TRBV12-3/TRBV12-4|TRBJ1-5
CASSFRTANSNQPQHF
TGTGCCAGCAGTTTTAGGACAGCAAATAGCAATCAGCCCCAGCATTTT
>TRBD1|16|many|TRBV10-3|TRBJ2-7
CAISEGGDRSSYEQYF
TGTGCCATCAGTGAGGGAGGGGACAGGAGCTCCTACGAGCAGTACTTC
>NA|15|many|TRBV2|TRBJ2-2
CASSDMVGNTGELFF
TGTGCCAGCAGTGACATGGTGGGGAACACCGGGGAGCTGTTTTTT
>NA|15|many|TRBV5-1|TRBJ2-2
CASSLGEANTGELFF
TGCGCCAGCAGCTTGGGGGAAGCGAACACCGGGGAGCTGTTTTTT
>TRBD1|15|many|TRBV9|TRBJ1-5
CASSETGNSNQPQHF
TGTGCCAGCAGCGAGACAGGGAATAGCAATCAGCCCCAGCATTTT
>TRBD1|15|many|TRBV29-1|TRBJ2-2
CSVRPTGQNTGELFF
TGCAGCGTTAGACCGACAGGGCAGAACACCGGGGAGCTGTTTTTT
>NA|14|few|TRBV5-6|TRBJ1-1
CASSSWLFPTEAFF
TGTGCCAGCAGCTCCTGGCTTTTTCCCACTGAAGCTTTCTTT
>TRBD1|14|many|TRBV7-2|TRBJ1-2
CASSPPQGAQGYTF
TGTGCCAGCAGCCCACCACAGGGGGCGCAGGGCTACACCTTC
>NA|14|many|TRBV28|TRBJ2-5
CASRGGLPQETQYF
TGTGCCAGTAGAGGAGGATTGCCACAAGAGACCCAGTACTTC
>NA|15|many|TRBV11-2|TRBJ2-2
CASSLVLVGTGELFF
TGTGCCAGCAGCTTAGTATTGGTGGGCACCGGGGAGCTGTTTTTT
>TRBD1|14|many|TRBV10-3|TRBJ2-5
CAISARQGEETQYF
TGTGCCATCAGTGCCAGACAGGGCGAAGAGACCCAGTACTTC
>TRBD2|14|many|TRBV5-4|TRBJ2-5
CAFTMVRGVETQYF
TGTGCCTTTACGATGGTCCGGGGGGTGGAGACCCAGTACTTC
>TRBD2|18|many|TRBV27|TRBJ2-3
CASRLGLLKPKGTDTQYF
TGTGCCAGCAGACTGGGACTACTAAAACCCAAGGGCACAGATACGCAGTATTTT
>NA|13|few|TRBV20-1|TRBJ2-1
CSARLRSYNEQFF
TGCAGTGCTAGATTGAGGTCGTACAATGAGCAGTTCTTC
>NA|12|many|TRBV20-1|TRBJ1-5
CSARNGVKPQHF
TGCAGTGCTAGGAATGGCGTGAAGCCCCAGCATTTT
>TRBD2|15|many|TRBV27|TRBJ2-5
CASSSTSGAQETQYF
TGTGCCAGCAGTTCCACTAGCGGGGCTCAAGAGACCCAGTACTTC
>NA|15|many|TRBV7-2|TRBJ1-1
CASSPDPRLNTEAFF
TGTGCCAGCAGCCCCGACCCCCGGTTGAACACTGAAGCTTTCTTT
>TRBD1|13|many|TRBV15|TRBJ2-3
CATPGQGRDTQYF
TGTGCCACTCCGGGACAGGGCCGTGATACGCAGTATTTT
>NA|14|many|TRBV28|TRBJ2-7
CASSQDRTGYEQYF
TGTGCCAGCAGTCAGGATAGGACGGGATACGAGCAGTACTTC
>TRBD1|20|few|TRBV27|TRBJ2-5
CATKFISGTPRRQGSETQYF
TGTGCCACCAAGTTTATTTCAGGAACCCCCCGCCGACAGGGATCGGAGACCCAGTACTTC
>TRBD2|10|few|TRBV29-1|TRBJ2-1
CSSGGGQQFF
TGCAGCTCGGGGGGGGGACAGCAGTTCTTC
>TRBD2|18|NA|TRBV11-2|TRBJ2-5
CASSPTEWLAEIQETQYF
TGTGCCAGCAGCCCTACCGAATGGCTAGCGGAGATCCAAGAGACCCAGTACTTC